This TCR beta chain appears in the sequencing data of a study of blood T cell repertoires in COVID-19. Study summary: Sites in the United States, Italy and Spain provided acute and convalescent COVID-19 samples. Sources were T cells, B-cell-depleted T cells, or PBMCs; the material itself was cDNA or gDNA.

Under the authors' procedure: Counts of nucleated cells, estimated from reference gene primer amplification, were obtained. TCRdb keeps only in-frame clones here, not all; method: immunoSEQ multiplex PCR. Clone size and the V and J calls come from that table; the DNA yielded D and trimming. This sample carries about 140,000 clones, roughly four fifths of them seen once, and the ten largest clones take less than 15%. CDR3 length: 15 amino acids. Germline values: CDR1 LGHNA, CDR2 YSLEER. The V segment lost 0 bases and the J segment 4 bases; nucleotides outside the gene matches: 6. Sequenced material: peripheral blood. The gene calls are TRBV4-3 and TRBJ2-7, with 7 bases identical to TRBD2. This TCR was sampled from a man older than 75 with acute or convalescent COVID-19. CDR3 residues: CASSQDASGRYEQYF. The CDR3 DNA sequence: TGCGCCAGCAGCCAAGACGCTAGCGGTCGTTACGAGCAGTACTTC.